The 2 T cell receptor beta chains listed next were all sequenced from one sample in a study of blood T cell repertoires in COVID-19. Assay: immunoSEQ multiplex PCR; the TCRdb copy retains only in-frame clones and omits some. The repertoire holds under 300,000 clones, around 83% seen once, with about 1.9% in the top ten. The sample comprised peripheral blood. The receptor source for this set is a man aged 25-45 years who had recovered from COVID-19.

The chain links TRBV7-8 to TRBJ2-7; TRBD2 is a possible D gene (6 bases). Trimming pared 4 bases from V and 1 base from J, leaving 11 bases between. The CDR3 has 14 residues. Germline lookup yields CDR1 SGHVS and CDR2 FQNEAQ. This CDR3 reads CASSYRDFSYEQYF. CDR3 DNA sequence: TGTGCCAGCAGCTACCGGGACTTTTCCTACGAGCAGTACTTC.

The chain has TRBV27 and TRBJ2-1; no clear D gene. Germline CDR1 is MNHEY and CDR2 is SMNVEV (reference sequence). V was clipped by 6 bases and J by 0 bases, with 9 bases between them. This CDR3 is 14 amino acids long. CDR3 DNA sequence: TGTGCCAGCAGGCACCCAGGCTCCTACAATGAGCAGTTCTTC. Its translation is CASRHPGSYNEQFF.